This T cell receptor beta chain was recorded in a study of T cells in Graves' hyperthyroidism and ophthalmopathy. Amplification of TCR beta CDR3 regions was performed using RNA transcripts as template. A first-round RT-PCR of the TCR CDR3 used the HTBI primer set. TCRdb re-called the multiplex PCR reads with MiXCR, one entry per CDR3 protein. Here the sample spans roughly 250,000 distinct CDR3 sequences, about 16% being singletons. Trimming left V 5 bases short and J 3 bases short, with 8 bases between. Germline-derived CDR1 and CDR2 are SGHTA and FQGNSA. The CDR3 length is 12 residues. This clonotype was recorded many times.

Sequences were obtained from blood. The genes are TRBV7-2 and TRBJ2-7; D gene uncertain. The receptor's source is a woman aged 18-30 years with Graves' ophthalmopathy. CDR3 nucleotides: TGTGCCAGCAGCGTCGGGTTCTACGAGCAGTACTTC. As protein: CASSVGFYEQYF.